Listed below are T cell receptor beta chains from one sample, sequenced in a study of T-cell reconstitution after alpha-beta-depleted transplantation in children. TCRdb analysed the PCR reads with MiXCR anew, one entry per CDR3 protein. The sample records a few hundred thousand distinct CDR3 sequences, 9.9% being singletons. The sample was PBMCs from the stem cell graft donor, taken from the stem cell graft. These receptors all stem from a human donor who donated a stem cell graft to a child with SCID. Each CDR3 is given with its conserved first and last residue. D genes are given only for firm matches. Clone size appears in some rows only: once, few, many, or a class for an expanded clone.

j_call | v_call | clone_size | d_call | cdr3_aa | cdr3_nt
TRBJ1-2 | TRBV9 | . | TRBD1 | CASSQLDRGDGYTF | TGTGCCAGCAGTCAACTAGACAGGGGAGATGGCTACACCTTC
TRBJ2-1 | TRBV20-1 | . | . | CSARIGSPEPYNEQFF | TGCAGTGCTAGAATCGGCAGTCCAGAACCCTACAATGAGCAGTTCTTC
TRBJ2-2 | TRBV4-1 | many | TRBD2 | CASSQDGRGANTGELFF | TGCGCCAGCAGCCAAGACGGGCGGGGGGCGAACACCGGGGAGCTGTTTTTT
TRBJ2-7 | TRBV12-5 | many | TRBD1 | CASVKNRGNEQYF | TGTGCTAGTGTCAAAAACAGGGGAAACGAGCAGTACTTC
TRBJ2-3 | TRBV5-1 | . | . | CASSPYPGARTDTQYF | TGCGCCAGCAGCCCCTATCCGGGGGCACGCACAGATACGCAGTATTTT
TRBJ2-1 | TRBV10-3 | once | . | CTISESVLSVGQYNEQFF | TGTACCATCAGTGAGTCGGTGTTGTCTGTCGGACAGTACAATGAGCAGTTCTTC
TRBJ2-2 | TRBV7-6 | few | TRBD1 | CASSLATGGIAGELFF | TGTGCCAGCAGCTTAGCGACAGGGGGTATAGCCGGGGAGCTGTTTTTT
TRBJ2-1 | TRBV10-3 | . | . | CAISDRGPYNEQFF | TGTGCCATCAGTGATCGGGGTCCTTACAATGAGCAGTTCTTC
TRBJ1-6 | TRBV6-6 | few | TRBD1 | CASSQDRGNLHF | TGTGCCAGCAGCCAGGACAGGGGCAACCTCCACTTT
TRBJ2-2 | TRBV4-1 | few | . | CASGKATGELFF | TGCGCCAGTGGAAAGGCCACCGGGGAGCTGTTTTTT
TRBJ2-5 | TRBV2 | . | TRBD2 | CASSEPSGTSGGETQYF | TGTGCCAGCAGTGAGCCCTCCGGGACTAGCGGGGGAGAGACCCAGTACTTC
TRBJ1-5 | TRBV7-6 | few | TRBD1 | CASSPFFDRGQPQHF | TGTGCCAGCAGCCCCTTTTTCGACAGGGGACAGCCCCAGCATTTT
TRBJ2-7 | TRBV10-3 | few | TRBD2 | CAIRKTSGGSYEQYF | TGTGCCATCAGGAAGACTAGCGGGGGATCCTACGAGCAGTACTTC
TRBJ2-7 | TRBV3-1 | . | TRBD1 | CASSQDLLQGAYEQYF | TGTGCCAGCAGCCAAGATCTTCTCCAGGGGGCCTACGAGCAGTACTTC
TRBJ2-3 | TRBV5-1 | . | . | CASSLEPSSTDTQYF | TGCGCCAGCAGCTTGGAGCCTAGCTCCACAGATACGCAGTATTTT
TRBJ2-7 | TRBV12-3/TRBV12-4 | few | . | CASSLAGQGWVYEQYF | TGTGCCAGCAGTTTAGCCGGGCAGGGTTGGGTCTACGAGCAGTACTTC
TRBJ1-3 | TRBV12-3/TRBV12-4 | . | . | CASSFFGVSGNTIYF | TGTGCCAGCAGTTTTTTTGGGGTCTCTGGAAACACCATATATTTT
TRBJ2-3 | TRBV6-2/TRBV6-3 | many | . | CASRSAGARDTQYF | TGTGCCAGCAGATCTGCGGGGGCCAGAGATACGCAGTATTTT
TRBJ1-1 | TRBV20-1 | few | TRBD1 | CSVDRAIDEAFF | TGCAGTGTTGACAGGGCCATAGATGAAGCTTTCTTT
TRBJ2-3 | TRBV7-6 | . | TRBD2 | CASSHGAGGKDTQYF | TGTGCCAGCAGCCATGGGGCGGGGGGGAAGGATACGCAGTATTTT
TRBJ1-1 | TRBV5-1 | few | . | CASSLADMNTEAFF | TGCGCCAGCAGCTTGGCAGATATGAACACTGAAGCTTTCTTT
TRBJ2-1 | TRBV5-1 | many | TRBD1 | CASSYPETGHEQFF | TGCGCCAGCAGCTACCCTGAGACAGGGCATGAGCAGTTCTTC
TRBJ2-1 | TRBV9 | few | TRBD2 | CASSVVSGGAGNEQFF | TGTGCCAGCAGCGTAGTTAGCGGGGGGGCCGGCAATGAGCAGTTCTTC
TRBJ2-1 | TRBV10-3 | . | TRBD2 | CAISDPAGVDYNEQFF | TGTGCCATCAGTGATCCAGCGGGGGTTGACTACAATGAGCAGTTCTTC
TRBJ2-7 | TRBV4-1 | . | . | CASSQAQGGYEQYF | TGCGCCAGCAGCCAAGCTCAGGGGGGCTACGAGCAGTACTTC
TRBJ2-1 | TRBV12-3/TRBV12-4 | . | TRBD2 | CTCSLALAGGPSSYNEQFF | TGTACCTGCAGTTTAGCGCTAGCGGGGGGGCCTAGCTCCTACAATGAGCAGTTCTTC
TRBJ2-2 | TRBV5-1 | . | . | CASSFGGKNTGELFF | TGCGCCAGCAGCTTCGGCGGGAAGAACACCGGGGAGCTGTTTTTT
TRBJ1-1 | TRBV4-2 | few | . | CASSQVSGANTEAFF | TGTGCCAGCAGCCAAGTATCGGGGGCGAACACTGAAGCTTTCTTT
TRBJ1-4 | TRBV5-1 | many | . | CASSSGGGDREKLFF | TGCGCCAGCAGCTCCGGCGGGGGTGATCGGGAAAAACTGTTTTTT
TRBJ2-7 | TRBV6-5 | . | . | CASSYPHTGGDIEQYF | TGTGCCAGCAGTTACCCTCATACAGGTGGAGACATCGAGCAGTACTTC
TRBJ2-2 | TRBV11-2 | . | . | CASSLRRESNTGELFF | TGTGCCAGCAGCCTCCGGCGCGAATCGAACACCGGGGAGCTGTTTTTT
TRBJ2-1 | TRBV5-1 | . | TRBD2 | CASSLAGLAGTYNEQFF | TGCGCCAGCAGCTTGGCCGGACTAGCGGGTACTTACAATGAGCAGTTCTTC
TRBJ2-1 | TRBV7-8 | many | TRBD1 | CASSPSRDRAYNEQFF | TGTGCCAGCAGCCCTTCCCGGGACAGGGCTTACAATGAGCAGTTCTTC
TRBJ2-1 | TRBV7-3 | few | . | CASSLSGPTSNNEQFF | TGTGCCAGCAGCTTAAGCGGCCCCACCAGTAACAATGAGCAGTTCTTC
TRBJ2-1 | TRBV7-9 | . | . | CASSFPYRASETNEQFF | TGTGCCAGCAGCTTTCCCTACCGGGCCAGCGAAACCAATGAGCAGTTCTTC
TRBJ2-7 | TRBV15 | few | TRBD1 | CATSRDQGQETYEQYF | TGTGCCACCAGCAGAGATCAGGGACAGGAGACCTACGAGCAGTACTTC
TRBJ2-1 | TRBV5-1 | . | . | CASSPRRGGGYNEQFF | TGCGCCAGCAGCCCGAGGAGAGGGGGGGGCTACAATGAGCAGTTCTTC
TRBJ2-3 | TRBV5-1 | few | . | CASSPDSSTDTQYF | TGCGCCAGCAGCCCGGACAGTAGCACAGATACGCAGTATTTT
TRBJ1-1 | TRBV5-6 | once | TRBD1 | CASSFRQGAGVRVGSEAFF | TGTGCCAGCAGCTTTCGGCAGGGGGCGGGTGTGCGAGTGGGATCTGAAGCTTTCTTT
TRBJ1-2 | TRBV12-3/TRBV12-4 | . | . | CASSPQDVDMADYGYTF | TGTGCCAGCAGCCCACAGGATGTTGACATGGCGGACTATGGCTACACCTTC
TRBJ1-6 | TRBV6-5 | few | TRBD1 | CASWGQNLYNSPLHF | TGTGCCAGTTGGGGACAGAACTTATATAATTCACCCCTCCACTTT
TRBJ2-7 | TRBV7-9 | many | TRBD1 | CASSSGTGGKYYEQYF | TGTGCCAGCAGCTCCGGGACAGGGGGCAAATACTACGAGCAGTACTTC
TRBJ1-1 | TRBV6-5 | . | . | CASSYSSGLLNTEAFF | TGTGCCAGCAGTTACTCCTCCGGATTGCTGAACACTGAAGCTTTCTTT
TRBJ1-1 | TRBV12-3/TRBV12-4 | many | . | CASSIGGTLNTEAFF | TGTGCCAGCAGTATAGGGGGGACCCTGAACACTGAAGCTTTCTTT
TRBJ1-1 | TRBV10-3 | many | . | CAISEGLRGTEAFF | TGTGCCATCAGTGAGGGGCTCAGGGGCACTGAAGCTTTCTTT
TRBJ2-4 | TRBV12-3/TRBV12-4 | . | TRBD1 | CASSKPETGTKNIQYF | TGTGCCAGCAGTAAACCGGAGACAGGGACCAAAAACATTCAGTACTTC
TRBJ1-6 | TRBV12-3/TRBV12-4 | . | . | CASSPRGGNSPLHF | TGTGCCAGCAGTCCGAGAGGGGGAAATTCACCCCTCCACTTT
TRBJ2-7 | TRBV9 | . | . | CASSGGVGGPYEQYF | TGTGCCAGCAGCGGAGGGGTAGGCGGACCCTACGAGCAGTACTTC
TRBJ1-6 | TRBV21-1 | few | . | CASTPWTENSPLHF | TGTGCCAGCACCCCCTGGACGGAGAATTCACCCCTCCACTTT
TRBJ2-7 | TRBV12-5 | few | . | CASAQPGGPYEQYF | TGTGCTAGTGCCCAGCCCGGGGGACCCTACGAGCAGTACTTC
TRBJ2-1 | TRBV12-5 | . | TRBD2 | CASGLVLAGEQFF | TGTGCTAGTGGTTTGGTACTAGCGGGGGAGCAGTTCTTC
TRBJ1-2 | TRBV12-3/TRBV12-4 | . | . | CASTDFYGYTF | TGTGCCAGCACGGATTTCTATGGCTACACCTTC